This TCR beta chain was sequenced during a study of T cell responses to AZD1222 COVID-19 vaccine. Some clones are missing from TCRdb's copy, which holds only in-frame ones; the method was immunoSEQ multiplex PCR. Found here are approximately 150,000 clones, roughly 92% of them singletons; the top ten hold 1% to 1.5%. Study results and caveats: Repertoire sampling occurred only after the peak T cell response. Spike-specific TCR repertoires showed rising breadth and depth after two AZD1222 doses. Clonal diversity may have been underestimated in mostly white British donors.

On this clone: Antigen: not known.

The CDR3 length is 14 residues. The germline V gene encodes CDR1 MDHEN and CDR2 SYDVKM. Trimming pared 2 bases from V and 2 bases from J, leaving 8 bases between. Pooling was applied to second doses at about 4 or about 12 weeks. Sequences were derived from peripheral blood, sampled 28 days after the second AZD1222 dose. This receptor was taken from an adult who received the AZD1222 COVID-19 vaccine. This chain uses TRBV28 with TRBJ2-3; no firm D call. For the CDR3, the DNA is TGTGCCAGCAGTTTACGGGCTACCACAGATACGCAGTATTTT. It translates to CASSLRATTDTQYF.